The sequence of this T cell receptor beta chain was determined in a study of beta chain features in type 1 diabetes. Study results and caveats: Significant though moderate, a shortening of TCRB CDR3s appeared in all four CD4+ subsets of Type 1 diabetes patients. It was possible that PCR favored shorter templates, equally so in patients and controls.

One heparinised blood draw, averaging roughly 120 mL, came from each donor. Researchers reported sorting CD4+ naive, central memory, regulatory and stem cell-like memory cells via CD45RO/CCR7/CD25/CD127/CD95/CD27. This clone has a handful of counts. Its target is not known. Expressed TCRB transcripts were sequenced because the entire RNA isolate underwent reverse transcription. The repertoire was sequenced with immunoSEQ multiplex PCR; TCRdb's copy has only in-frame clones and lacks some. The sample comprises under 900,000 clones, roughly 17% of which are singletons, and around 0.02% rests with the top ten. Sequencing input: naive CD4+ T cells from blood. The sequence derives from a young woman in good health.

CDR3 DNA sequence: TGTGCCAGCGGGGTTGAACAGGGGACCCACGAGCAGTACTTC. Protein sequence: CASGVEQGTHEQYF. The chain uses TRBV2 and TRBJ2-7; TRBD1 matches at 7 bases. Trimming cost V 8 bases and J 5 bases; bases outside gene matches: 12. Germline assignment: CDR1 SNHLY and CDR2 FYNNEI. The CDR3 sequence is 14 residues long. The full variable domain, with the rest looked up from reference TRBV2 and TRBJ2-7, is EPEVTQTPSHQVTQMGQEVILRCVPISNHLYFYWYRQILGQKVEFLVSFYNNEISEKSEIFDDQFSVERPDGSNFTLKIRSTKLEDSAMYFCASGVEQGTHEQYFGPGTRLTVT.